These 26 T cell receptor beta chains originate from one sample sequenced in a study of T cells in Graves' hyperthyroidism and ophthalmopathy. RNA transcripts yielded amplified TCR beta CDR3 regions. With the HTBI primer set, the TCR CDR3 went through a first round of RT-PCR. TCRdb called the multiplex PCR reads again in MiXCR, with one record for every CDR3 protein. The sample shows approximately 430,000 distinct CDR3 sequences, approximately 14% of them seen only once. Sequencing was carried out using blood. Receptors originate from a woman aged 18-29 years with Graves' hyperthyroidism.

The sample holds a few counts of this clonotype. V gene TRBV9 combines with J gene TRBJ1-2; perhaps TRBD1 as D (6 bases). This CDR3 is built from 15 residues. Germline assignment: CDR1 SGDLS and CDR2 YYNGEE. V lost 3 bases to trimming and J lost 0 bases, with 12 bases between them. CDR3 DNA: TGTGCCAGCAGCGCCCTACAGGGTTCTAACTATGGCTACACCTTC. Its protein is CASSALQGSNYGYTF.

This clonotype was detected ten times or more. This chain connects TRBV2 to TRBJ2-3, with TRBD2 matching over 12 bases. The V gene's germline CDR1 is SNHLY and CDR2 FYNNEI. The CDR3 totals 17 residues. J was trimmed by 1 base and V by 7 bases; bases with no gene match: 9. In nucleotides, the CDR3 is TGTGCCAGCAAAGAGACTAGCGGGAGTTGGGGCACAGATACGCAGTATTTT. As protein: CASKETSGSWGTDTQYF.

This clonotype was detected ten times or more. The chain carries TRBV7-2 and TRBJ2-1; 12 bases map to TRBD2. The CDR3 is 15 amino acids. Per the germline V gene, CDR1 is SGHTA and CDR2 is FQGNSA. V gave up 5 bases and J gave up 4 bases; unmatched junction bases: 3. DNA of the CDR3: TGTGCCAGCAGCCGGGGACTAGCGGGTTACAATGAGCAGTTCTTC. Translated: CASSRGLAGYNEQFF.

The chain is built from TRBV6-2 or TRBV6-3 and TRBJ2-2; D uncertain. This CDR3 spans 14 amino acids. Germline V gene lookup returns CDR1 MNHEY and CDR2 SVGEGT. The V gene lost 7 bases and the J gene lost 8 bases, with 17 bases spanning the gap. CDR3 protein: CASIRASKGGELFF. For the CDR3, the DNA is TGTGCCAGCATCCGGGCCTCTAAGGGTGGGGAGCTGTTTTTT.

This clonotype was picked up a small number of times. The chain joins TRBV18 to TRBJ2-1, with D hard to call. The V gene lost 0 bases and the J gene lost 3 bases, with 12 bases spanning the gap. This CDR3 has 16 residues. Germline values: CDR1 KGHSH, CDR2 LQKENI. The CDR3 sequence is CASSPPGWQVYNEQFF. CDR3 bases: TGTGCCAGCTCACCACCCGGATGGCAGGTCTACAATGAGCAGTTCTTC.

This clonotype was found a few times. The rearrangement links TRBV19 to TRBJ2-3; D uncertain. The V and J ends lost 1 base and 2 bases respectively, with 22 bases between them. This CDR3 is 19 amino acids long. Germline-derived CDR1 and CDR2 are LNHDA and SQIVND (reference sequence). The CDR3 DNA is TGTGCCAGTAGTATAGCCTCCTCATCTGGTCGGATATACACAGATACGCAGTATTTT. Its translation is CASSIASSSGRIYTDTQYF.

This chain links TRBV13 with TRBJ2-1; D possibly matches TRBD1 or TRBD2 (6 bases each). Trimming took 5 bases from V and 8 from J, leaving 19 bases between them. The CDR3 length is 15 residues. Germline CDR1 reads PRHDT; CDR2 reads FYEKMQ (reference sequence). This chain's CDR3 is CASSVPGARLDEQFF. DNA for the CDR3: TGTGCCAGCAGCGTACCGGGGGCCCGCTTGGATGAGCAGTTCTTC.

In its sample, this clonotype was seen many times. The chain is built from TRBV9 and TRBJ2-7, with D perhaps TRBD1 (5 bases). Germline V gene lookup returns CDR1 SGDLS and CDR2 YYNGEE. Trimming cost V 0 bases and J 5 bases, with 12 bases left between them. CDR3 size: 14 residues. The CDR3 nucleotides are TGTGCCAGCAGCGTAGAGGGGATGGTGGACGAGCAGTACTTC. Amino acid sequence: CASSVEGMVDEQYF.

This clonotype was seen ten or more times. The gene calls are TRBV12-3 or TRBV12-4 and TRBJ1-1; weak D call: TRBD1 (5 bases). The CDR3 extends over 14 amino acids. The germline V and J ends were trimmed by 7 bases and 1 base, with 13 bases remaining between them. The CDR3 region has the DNA TGTGCCAGCACTCTCGGGGCAGGGAACACTGAAGCTTTCTTT. It encodes CASTLGAGNTEAFF.

This chain joins TRBV10-3 and TRBJ2-3; no reliable D call. This CDR3 region has 11 residues. Trimming pared 7 bases from V and 2 bases from J, leaving 4 bases between. From germline, CDR1 is ENHRY and CDR2 SYGVKD. The CDR3 DNA sequence: TGTGCCATCACGGCCACAGATACGCAGTATTTT. Amino acid sequence: CAITATDTQYF.

This chain connects TRBV19 to TRBJ1-2, with D tentatively TRBD1 (5 bases). Per the germline V gene, CDR1 is LNHDA and CDR2 is SQIVND (reference sequence). Between the trimmed V and J ends, which lost 4 bases and 3 bases, there was a span of 6 bases. This CDR3 has 12 amino acids. CDR3 in DNA: TGTGCCAGTAGTAGGGGCGACTATGGCTACACCTTC. As protein: CASSRGDYGYTF.

The chain uses TRBV29-1 and TRBJ1-5; D unclear. The germline V gene has CDR1 SQVTM and CDR2 ANQGSEA. Trimming left V 4 bases short and J 7 bases short, with 14 bases between. CDR3 length: 13 residues. CDR3 residues: CSVAGSPTQPQHF. The DNA for the CDR3 is TGCAGCGTTGCCGGGTCTCCGACCCAGCCCCAGCATTTT.

Many counts were recorded for this clonotype. This chain links TRBV20-1 with TRBJ2-7; D remains unclear. This CDR3 contains 11 residues. Trimming removed 3 bases at V and 1 base at J, with 4 bases between. The germline gives CDR1 DFQATT, CDR2 SNEGSKA (reference sequence). The CDR3 nucleotides are TGCAGTGCTAGTTTATCCTACGAGCAGTACTTC. As protein: CSASLSYEQYF.

The chain links TRBV12-3 or TRBV12-4 to TRBJ1-2; D call uncertain. V was cut by 1 base and J by 8 bases, with 14 bases left in between. The CDR3 has 14 amino acids. CDR3 DNA: TGTGCCAGCAGTTTAGGGGAGCCGCCTGGGGGCTACACCTTC. Encoded protein: CASSLGEPPGGYTF.

Points on this clonotype: Germline and junction disagree at one end, which may indicate a read error. The CDR3 here is CASSLPGQGRGNEKLFF. CDR3 bases: TGTGCCAGCAGCTTACCGGGACAGGGGCGTGGGAATGAAAAACTGTTTTTT. The V call is TRBV5-1, the J call TRBJ1-4; 10 bases match TRBD1. The germline gives CDR1 SGHRS, CDR2 YFSETQ. This CDR3 is built from 17 residues. The full variable domain, rest sourced from reference TRBV5-1 and TRBJ1-4, is KAGVTQTPRYLIKTRGQQVTLSCSPISGHRSVSWYQQTPGQGLQFLFEYFSETQRNKGNFPGRFSGRQFSNSRSEMNVSTLELGDSALYLCASSLPGQGRGNEKLFFGSGTQLSVL.

This clonotype has more than one count but fewer than ten. The chain uses TRBV18 and TRBJ1-3; possibly TRBD1 for D (6 bases). The V gene's germline CDR1 is KGHSH and CDR2 LQKENI. The CDR3 is 15 amino acids. Between the trimmed V and J ends, which lost 3 bases and 2 bases, there was a span of 11 bases. The CDR3 DNA is TGTGCCAGCTCACCCCAGGGGCATACTGGAAACACCATATATTTT. The encoded protein is CASSPQGHTGNTIYF.

This clonotype was recorded many times. This chain links TRBV2 with TRBJ2-1; weak D call: TRBD2 (7 bases). V was trimmed by 7 bases and J by 2 bases, leaving 18 bases between them. Germline CDR1 and CDR2: SNHLY and FYNNEI. This CDR3 has 16 residues. CDR3 sequence reads: CASIKGGLAAYNEQFF. DNA of the CDR3: TGTGCCAGCATCAAGGGGGGGCTAGCGGCCTACAATGAGCAGTTCTTC.

This clonotype was counted at least ten times. The V and J genes are TRBV12-3 or TRBV12-4 and TRBJ1-3; 8 positions agree with TRBD1. The CDR3 contains 15 residues. J was trimmed by 4 bases and V by 4 bases; bases with no gene match: 6. CDR3 residues: CASSYDRGRGNTIYF. The DNA for the CDR3 is TGTGCCAGCAGTTACGACAGGGGTCGAGGAAACACCATATATTTT.

This clonotype was observed many times. V gene TRBV7-3 combines with J gene TRBJ2-5, with 12 bases identical to TRBD2. This CDR3 has 15 residues. The germline CDR1 and CDR2 sequences are SGHTA and FQGTGA. Trimming removed 5 bases from V and 4 bases from J; junction bases left unmatched: 5. This CDR3 reads CASSPSGGAGETQYF. For the CDR3, the DNA is TGTGCCAGCAGCCCTAGCGGGGGGGCAGGAGAGACCCAGTACTTC.

V usage is TRBV2 and J usage is TRBJ2-7; 7 positions agree with TRBD1. This CDR3 has 16 residues. Germline trimming cut 2 bases from V and 5 bases from J; bases unmatched to any gene: 12. CDR1 and CDR2 (germline): SNHLY, FYNNEI. CDR3 residues: CASSESNPGGKDEQYF. The CDR3 bases are TGTGCCAGCAGTGAAAGCAACCCAGGGGGTAAGGACGAGCAGTACTTC. The full variable domain, in which reference TRBV2 and TRBJ2-7 provide the parts outside the CDR3, is EPEVTQTPSHQVTQMGQEVILRCVPISNHLYFYWYRQILGQKVEFLVSFYNNEISEKSEIFDDQFSVERPDGSNFTLKIRSTKLEDSAMYFCASSESNPGGKDEQYFGPGTRLTVT.

As to this clonotype: It may be a read error: a sequence one base away is much more abundant. Likely a read error: the CDR3 ends without its conserved phenylalanine or tryptophan. The genes are TRBV6-1 and TRBJ1-3; D not resolved. The CDR3 length is 15 residues. V gave up 4 bases and J gave up 0 bases, with 10 bases separating them. Germline CDR1 reads MNHNS; CDR2 reads SASEGT. CDR3 DNA sequence: TGTGCCAGCAGTGTTTGGGGAGACTCTGGAAACACCATATATCTT. Translating gives CASSVWGDSGNTIYL.

This clonotype was seen a few times. This chain links TRBV20-1 with TRBJ2-2; D is unclear. V was cut by 3 bases and J by 5 bases, with 19 bases left in between. The CDR3 totals 16 residues. Germline V gives CDR1 DFQATT, CDR2 SNEGSKA (reference sequence). The CDR3 loop is CSARKVDKALTGELFF. CDR3 DNA: TGCAGTGCTAGGAAAGTCGACAAAGCTCTAACCGGGGAGCTGTTTTTT.

This clonotype was detected many times. V usage is TRBV28 and J usage is TRBJ2-1; D possibly corresponds to TRBD2 (6 bases). Germline V gene sequence: CDR1 MDHEN, CDR2 SYDVKM. CDR3 size: 16 residues. Trimming removed 5 bases at V and 2 bases at J, with 16 bases between. CDR3 nucleotide sequence: TGTGCCAGCAGTCCCTTGGGGACTCGTCCCTACAATGAGCAGTTCTTC. It translates to CASSPLGTRPYNEQFF.

The chain couples TRBV5-4 to TRBJ2-4; the D is unclear. This CDR3 is 13 amino acids long. Germline V gene data show CDR1 as SGHNT and CDR2 as YYREEE (reference sequence). With 2 bases removed from V and 8 bases from J, the gap between germline ends came to 11 bases. The CDR3 nucleotides read TGTGCCAGCAGCTTTTCTACAGAAGACATTCAGTACTTC. It yields the protein CASSFSTEDIQYF.

At least ten counts were recorded for this clonotype. The chain recombines TRBV2 with TRBJ2-7, with D possibly being TRBD1 (6 bases). The germline V gene encodes CDR1 SNHLY and CDR2 FYNNEI. The CDR3 sequence is 14 residues long. The germline V and J ends were trimmed by 6 bases and 2 bases, with 14 bases remaining between them. The CDR3 loop reads CASRDTGLTYEQYF. Written as DNA, the CDR3 is TGTGCCAGCAGGGATACAGGGTTAACCTACGAGCAGTACTTC.

V gene TRBV4-1 combines with J gene TRBJ2-7, with TRBD1 matching over 10 bases. Germline V lookup: CDR1 MGHRA, CDR2 YSYEKL. With V trimmed by 3 bases and J by 4 bases, 12 bases remained unmatched. This CDR3 spans 17 amino acids. The CDR3 sequence is CASSHRPGQGPGYEQYF. CDR3 bases: TGCGCCAGCAGCCACCGACCGGGACAGGGGCCAGGATACGAGCAGTACTTC.